Listed below are T cell receptor beta chains from one sample, sequenced in a study of T cells in Graves' hyperthyroidism and ophthalmopathy. TCRdb ran MiXCR on the multiplex PCR reads and lists one entry per CDR3 protein. Of hundreds of thousands of distinct CDR3 sequences listed, approximately 16% were seen once; the top ten hold approximately 3.5%. The sequenced material came from blood. The receptor set was obtained from a middle-aged woman with Graves' ophthalmopathy. The CDR3 runs from the conserved cysteine through the conserved F or W. D genes are given only for firm matches. Not every row has a clone size; where given, it reads once, few, many or a size class.

v_gene: TRBV29-1
d_gene: .
j_gene: TRBJ1-1
abundance: few
CDR3nt: TGCAGCGCAGAGGTCAGAGGATTTAATCCTGAAGCTTTCTTT
CDR3aa: CSAEVRGFNPEAFF

v_gene: TRBV6-6
d_gene: .
j_gene: TRBJ1-1
abundance: many
CDR3nt: TGTGCCAGCAGTTCCTCGGAGGGGACTGAAGCTTTCTTT
CDR3aa: CASSSSEGTEAFF

v_gene: TRBV27
d_gene: .
j_gene: TRBJ1-1
abundance: many
CDR3nt: TGTGCCAGCAGTTTGCTTTGGGGCACTGAAGCTTTCTTT
CDR3aa: CASSLLWGTEAFF

v_gene: TRBV6-1
d_gene: .
j_gene: TRBJ1-2
abundance: many
CDR3nt: TGTGCCAGCAGTGAAGCCGGACCCAATGGCTACACCTTC
CDR3aa: CASSEAGPNGYTF

v_gene: TRBV20-1
d_gene: TRBD1
j_gene: TRBJ1-1
abundance: .
CDR3nt: TGCAGTGCTTCTCACCCGGGACAGGGGGGTTTAGGCACTGAAGCTTTCTTT
CDR3aa: CSASHPGQGGLGTEAFF

v_gene: TRBV28
d_gene: .
j_gene: TRBJ1-5
abundance: .
CDR3nt: TGTGCCAGCAGTCCCTGGACAGTCGGGCCTGGTCAGCCCCAGCATTTT
CDR3aa: CASSPWTVGPGQPQHF

v_gene: TRBV19
d_gene: TRBD1
j_gene: TRBJ2-1
abundance: .
CDR3nt: TGTGCCAGTAGTTCCCCGGACAGGGAAAGAAGGAATGAGCAGTTCTTC
CDR3aa: CASSSPDRERRNEQFF

v_gene: TRBV4-1
d_gene: TRBD1
j_gene: TRBJ2-7
abundance: few
CDR3nt: TGCGCCAGCAGCCAAGTGGGGACAGGGGGCGAGCAGTACTTC
CDR3aa: CASSQVGTGGEQYF

v_gene: TRBV6-1
d_gene: TRBD2
j_gene: TRBJ2-1
abundance: .
CDR3nt: TGTGCCAGCAGGTGGCGGGAGGGCGGCAATGAGCAGTTCTTC
CDR3aa: CASRWREGGNEQFF

v_gene: TRBV5-1
d_gene: .
j_gene: TRBJ2-1
abundance: many
CDR3nt: TGCGCCAGCAGCTGGGGGCAGGAGAATGAGCAGTTCTTC
CDR3aa: CASSWGQENEQFF

v_gene: TRBV20-1
d_gene: .
j_gene: TRBJ2-7
abundance: many
CDR3nt: TGCAGTGCTAGTTACTTTGCAAACCCCTACGAGCAGTACTTC
CDR3aa: CSASYFANPYEQYF

v_gene: TRBV29-1
d_gene: .
j_gene: TRBJ2-5
abundance: many
CDR3nt: TGCAGCGTTGATATGGCAGGGACGTTGGAGACCCAGTACTTC
CDR3aa: CSVDMAGTLETQYF

v_gene: TRBV6-1
d_gene: .
j_gene: TRBJ2-7
abundance: many
CDR3nt: TGTGCCAGCAGTTCCCGCGGAAACTACGAGCAGTACTTC
CDR3aa: CASSSRGNYEQYF

v_gene: TRBV4-1
d_gene: .
j_gene: TRBJ2-7
abundance: few
CDR3nt: TGCGCCAGCAGCCCCTTCGGGACCCGAAGCTCCTACGAGCAGTACTTC
CDR3aa: CASSPFGTRSSYEQYF

v_gene: TRBV5-1
d_gene: .
j_gene: TRBJ2-7
abundance: few
CDR3nt: TGCGCCAGCAGCTTGGTGGCAACTGATTACGAGCAGTACTTC
CDR3aa: CASSLVATDYEQYF

v_gene: TRBV5-4
d_gene: .
j_gene: TRBJ2-3
abundance: .
CDR3nt: TGTGCCAGCAGCTCCGGGGGCCCCGCCGGGAATACGCAGTATTTT
CDR3aa: CASSSGGPAGNTQYF

v_gene: TRBV27
d_gene: .
j_gene: TRBJ2-1
abundance: few
CDR3nt: TGTGCCAGCAGCCCTCTAGCACCGTACTCCTACAATGAGCAGTTCTTC
CDR3aa: CASSPLAPYSYNEQFF

v_gene: TRBV10-3
d_gene: TRBD2
j_gene: TRBJ2-1
abundance: .
CDR3nt: TGTGCCATCAGTGACGGGACTAGCGGGAGGGTTAATGAGCAGTTCTTC
CDR3aa: CAISDGTSGRVNEQFF

v_gene: TRBV2
d_gene: .
j_gene: TRBJ1-4
abundance: many
CDR3nt: TGTGCCAGCAGTGAAATCGGTACAGGAACTAATGAAAAACTGTTTTTT
CDR3aa: CASSEIGTGTNEKLFF

v_gene: TRBV18
d_gene: .
j_gene: TRBJ1-1
abundance: many
CDR3nt: TGTGCCAGCTCACCACAGGGGAAGAACACTGAAGCTTTCTTT
CDR3aa: CASSPQGKNTEAFF

v_gene: TRBV9
d_gene: .
j_gene: TRBJ2-3
abundance: few
CDR3nt: TGTGCCAGCAGCGTAGGGGGGACCCCCACAGATACGCAGTATTTT
CDR3aa: CASSVGGTPTDTQYF

v_gene: TRBV30
d_gene: TRBD2
j_gene: TRBJ2-7
abundance: many
CDR3nt: TGTGCCTGGAGTCGGGCGGGAGAGCCTAGAGGGGAGCAGTACTTC
CDR3aa: CAWSRAGEPRGEQYF

v_gene: TRBV28
d_gene: .
j_gene: TRBJ2-1
abundance: many
CDR3nt: TGTGCCAGCAGGCCAGGTATAGCGGCCAATGAGCAGTTCTTC
CDR3aa: CASRPGIAANEQFF

v_gene: TRBV28
d_gene: .
j_gene: TRBJ1-3
abundance: .
CDR3nt: TGTGCCAGCAGTTTCCGAGGGAACGGAAACACCATATATTTT
CDR3aa: CASSFRGNGNTIYF

v_gene: TRBV19
d_gene: TRBD1
j_gene: TRBJ2-7
abundance: .
CDR3nt: TGTGCCAGTAGTCCCCGGACAGGGATGTCCTACGAGCAGTACTTC
CDR3aa: CASSPRTGMSYEQYF

v_gene: TRBV27
d_gene: .
j_gene: TRBJ1-2
abundance: few
CDR3nt: TGTGCCAGCAGTTTATCTGGGAATGCTAACTATGGCTACACCTTC
CDR3aa: CASSLSGNANYGYTF

v_gene: TRBV10-3
d_gene: .
j_gene: TRBJ2-7
abundance: few
CDR3nt: TGTGCCATCAATCCCTATTTTGGAGGAGTCCACGAGCAGTACTTC
CDR3aa: CAINPYFGGVHEQYF

v_gene: TRBV6-1
d_gene: .
j_gene: TRBJ2-3
abundance: many
CDR3nt: TGTGCCAGCAGCGCCTCGCGGGACATGGGCACAGATACGCAGTATTTT
CDR3aa: CASSASRDMGTDTQYF

v_gene: TRBV11-1
d_gene: .
j_gene: TRBJ2-1
abundance: once
CDR3nt: TGCGCCAGCAGCTTGCTTGCTGGGAGTGAGCAGTTCTTC
CDR3aa: CASSLLAGSEQFF

v_gene: TRBV7-9
d_gene: .
j_gene: TRBJ2-1
abundance: .
CDR3nt: TGTGCCAGCAGCTTAGCGGGACGGGGTGAGCAGTTCTTC
CDR3aa: CASSLAGRGEQFF

v_gene: TRBV2
d_gene: TRBD1
j_gene: TRBJ1-6
abundance: few
CDR3nt: TGTGCCAGCAGCAGGTGGACAGGGGATAATTCACCCCTCCACTTT
CDR3aa: CASSRWTGDNSPLHF

v_gene: TRBV7-9
d_gene: .
j_gene: TRBJ1-2
abundance: few
CDR3nt: TGTGCCAGCAGCACCGGGACAATTTATGGCTACACCTTC
CDR3aa: CASSTGTIYGYTF

v_gene: TRBV5-1
d_gene: .
j_gene: TRBJ2-1
abundance: .
CDR3nt: TGCGCCAGCAATGAGGCGGGCAATGAGCAGTTCTTC
CDR3aa: CASNEAGNEQFF

v_gene: TRBV24-1
d_gene: .
j_gene: TRBJ2-7
abundance: .
CDR3nt: TGTGCCACCAGTTCCGGGACGAGCTCCTACGAGCAGTACTTC
CDR3aa: CATSSGTSSYEQYF

v_gene: TRBV29-1
d_gene: .
j_gene: TRBJ2-5
abundance: many
CDR3nt: TGCAGCGTTGAAAGGCCAGCGGAGCGGACAACCCAGTACTTC
CDR3aa: CSVERPAERTTQYF

v_gene: TRBV9
d_gene: TRBD2
j_gene: TRBJ2-1
abundance: .
CDR3nt: TGTGCCAGCAGCGTAGGGGGGACTAGGGACAATGAGCAGTTCTTC
CDR3aa: CASSVGGTRDNEQFF

v_gene: TRBV28
d_gene: TRBD1
j_gene: TRBJ2-1
abundance: many
CDR3nt: TGTGCCAGCAGAATACTCGGGACAGGGGACAACAATGAGCAGTTCTTC
CDR3aa: CASRILGTGDNNEQFF

v_gene: TRBV20-1
d_gene: TRBD2
j_gene: TRBJ2-5
abundance: .
CDR3nt: TGCAGTGCTGGGGGCGGGGGGGCCCAAGAGACCCAGTACTTC
CDR3aa: CSAGGGGAQETQYF

v_gene: TRBV5-6
d_gene: TRBD1
j_gene: TRBJ2-2
abundance: .
CDR3nt: TGTGCCAGCAGCTTGCCGGGACAGGGGGCCGGGGAGCTGTTTTTT
CDR3aa: CASSLPGQGAGELFF

v_gene: TRBV6-1
d_gene: TRBD1
j_gene: TRBJ1-2
abundance: .
CDR3nt: TGTGCCAGCAGTCCGTCGGGACAGGGGAAACAAGGCTACACCTTC
CDR3aa: CASSPSGQGKQGYTF

v_gene: TRBV28
d_gene: .
j_gene: TRBJ1-1
abundance: many
CDR3nt: TGTGCCAGCAGTTTAGTCAGGGATAGCTTTGAAGCTTTCTTT
CDR3aa: CASSLVRDSFEAFF

v_gene: TRBV5-1
d_gene: TRBD2
j_gene: TRBJ2-2
abundance: many
CDR3nt: TGCGCCAGCAGCTTGTCGGGACTAGCGGGAGTGAACACCGGGGAGCTGTTTTTT
CDR3aa: CASSLSGLAGVNTGELFF

v_gene: TRBV6-1
d_gene: .
j_gene: TRBJ2-7
abundance: few
CDR3nt: TGTGCCAGCAGTCCGACTCCGACGTACGAGCAGTACTTC
CDR3aa: CASSPTPTYEQYF

v_gene: TRBV13
d_gene: .
j_gene: TRBJ2-3
abundance: .
CDR3nt: TGTGCCAGCAGCTTAGGCCTGGGGGCTGCAGATACGCAGTATTTT
CDR3aa: CASSLGLGAADTQYF

v_gene: TRBV11-1
d_gene: .
j_gene: TRBJ2-1
abundance: many
CDR3nt: TGTGCCAGCAGGCGGGGGCAGGGGGCGAGGGAGCAGTTCTTC
CDR3aa: CASRRGQGAREQFF

v_gene: TRBV11-2
d_gene: TRBD2
j_gene: TRBJ2-1
abundance: .
CDR3nt: TGTGCCAGCAGCGATGGACTAGCGCACAATGAGCAGTTCTTC
CDR3aa: CASSDGLAHNEQFF

v_gene: TRBV30
d_gene: .
j_gene: TRBJ1-1
abundance: .
CDR3nt: TGTGCCTGGAGTAGGTCAGGGCCGAACACTGAAGCTTTCTTT
CDR3aa: CAWSRSGPNTEAFF

v_gene: TRBV2
d_gene: TRBD2
j_gene: TRBJ2-7
abundance: many
CDR3nt: TGTGCCAGCAGTGAAGTAAGGACTAGGGGCGAGCAGTACTTC
CDR3aa: CASSEVRTRGEQYF

v_gene: TRBV6-2/TRBV6-3
d_gene: TRBD2
j_gene: TRBJ2-3
abundance: .
CDR3nt: TGTGCCAGCAGTGGACTAGCGGGAGACACAGATACGCAGTATTTT
CDR3aa: CASSGLAGDTDTQYF

v_gene: TRBV7-2
d_gene: TRBD2
j_gene: TRBJ2-7
abundance: many
CDR3nt: TGTGCCAGCAGCTTCTCGCGGGAGAGGGAGCAGTACTTC
CDR3aa: CASSFSREREQYF

v_gene: TRBV30
d_gene: .
j_gene: TRBJ2-7
abundance: few
CDR3nt: TGTGCCTGGACCCCCGGTGGTAACTGGGGATACGAGCAGTACTTC
CDR3aa: CAWTPGGNWGYEQYF

v_gene: TRBV12-3/TRBV12-4
d_gene: .
j_gene: TRBJ1-6
abundance: .
CDR3nt: TGTGCCAGCAGTTTAAAAGGGGGGGGGGATTCACCCCTCCACTTT
CDR3aa: CASSLKGGGDSPLHF